This T cell receptor (beta chain) appears in the sequencing data of a study of blood T cell repertoires in COVID-19. How the authors handled the data: Reference gene primer amplification gave estimated nucleated cell counts. Only in-frame clones appear in the TCRdb table, and some are missing; sequencing was by immunoSEQ multiplex PCR. V, J and clone size were drawn from that table, and D and trimming were deduced from the DNA. The sample has some 170,000 clones, 75% to 85% seen once. Germline V lookup: CDR1 SGHDT, CDR2 YYEEEE. This CDR3 has 15 amino acids. The ends lost 6 bases at V and 1 base at J; junction bases unmatched: 8. Participants came from roughly 25 US areas, aged roughly 18 to 95 years.

The sequence came from a man aged 40-55 years who had recovered from COVID-19. Sequencing was carried out using PBMCs or T cells enriched from blood (not recorded which). The chain uses TRBV5-6 and TRBJ2-3; 7 bases agree with TRBD1. CDR3 coding DNA: TGTGCCAGCACCGCTGCGCAGGGGGGCACAGATACGCAGTATTTT. It codes for CASTAAQGGTDTQYF.